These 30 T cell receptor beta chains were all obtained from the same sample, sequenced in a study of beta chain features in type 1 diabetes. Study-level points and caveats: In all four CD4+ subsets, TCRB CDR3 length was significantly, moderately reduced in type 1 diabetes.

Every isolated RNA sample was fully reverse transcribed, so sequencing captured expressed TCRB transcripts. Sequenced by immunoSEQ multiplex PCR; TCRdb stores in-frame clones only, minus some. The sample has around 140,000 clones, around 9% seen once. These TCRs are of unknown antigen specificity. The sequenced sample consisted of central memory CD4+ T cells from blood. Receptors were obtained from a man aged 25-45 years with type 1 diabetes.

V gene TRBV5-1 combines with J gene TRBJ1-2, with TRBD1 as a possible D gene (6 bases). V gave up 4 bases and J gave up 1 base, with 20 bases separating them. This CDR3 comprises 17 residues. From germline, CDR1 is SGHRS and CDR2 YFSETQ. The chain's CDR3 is CASSPNPTGSFNYGYTF. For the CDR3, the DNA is TGCGCCAGCAGCCCGAATCCGACAGGCAGTTTTAACTATGGCTACACCTTC.

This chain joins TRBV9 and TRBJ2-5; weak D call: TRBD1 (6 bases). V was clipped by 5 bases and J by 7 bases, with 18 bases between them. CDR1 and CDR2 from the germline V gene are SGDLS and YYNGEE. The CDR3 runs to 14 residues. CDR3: CASSGTGWTGTQYF. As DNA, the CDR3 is TGTGCCAGCAGTGGAACAGGGTGGACGGGGACCCAGTACTTC. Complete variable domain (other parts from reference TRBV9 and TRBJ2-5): DSGVTQTPKHLITATGQRVTLRCSPRSGDLSVYWYQQSLDQGLQFLIQYYNGEERAKGNILERFSAQQFPDLHSELNLSSLELGDSALYFCASSGTGWTGTQYFGPGTRLLVL.

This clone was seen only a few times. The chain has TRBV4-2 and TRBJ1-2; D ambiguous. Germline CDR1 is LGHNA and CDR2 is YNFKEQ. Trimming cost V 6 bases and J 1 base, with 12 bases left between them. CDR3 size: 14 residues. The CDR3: CASRSNSLNYGYTF. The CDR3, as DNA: TGTGCCAGCAGATCGAACAGCCTTAACTATGGCTACACCTTC.

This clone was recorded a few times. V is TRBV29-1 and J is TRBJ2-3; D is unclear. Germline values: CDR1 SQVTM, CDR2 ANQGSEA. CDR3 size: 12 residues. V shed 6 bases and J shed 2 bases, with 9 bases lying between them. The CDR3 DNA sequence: TGCAGCGTCCTCCCCCCCACAGATACGCAGTATTTT. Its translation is CSVLPPTDTQYF.

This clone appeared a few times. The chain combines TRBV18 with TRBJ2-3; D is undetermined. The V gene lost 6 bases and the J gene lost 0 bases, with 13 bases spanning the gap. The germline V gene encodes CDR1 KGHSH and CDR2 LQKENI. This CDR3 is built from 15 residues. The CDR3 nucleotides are TGTGCCAGCTCCACCCGAGCAAGCAGCACAGATACGCAGTATTTT. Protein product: CASSTRASSTDTQYF.

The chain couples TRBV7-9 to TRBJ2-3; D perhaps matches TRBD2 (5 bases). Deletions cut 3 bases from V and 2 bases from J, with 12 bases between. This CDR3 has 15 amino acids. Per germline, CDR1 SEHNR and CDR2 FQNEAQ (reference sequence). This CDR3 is CASSFDPRATDTQYF. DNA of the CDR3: TGTGCCAGCAGCTTTGACCCGAGGGCCACAGATACGCAGTATTTT.

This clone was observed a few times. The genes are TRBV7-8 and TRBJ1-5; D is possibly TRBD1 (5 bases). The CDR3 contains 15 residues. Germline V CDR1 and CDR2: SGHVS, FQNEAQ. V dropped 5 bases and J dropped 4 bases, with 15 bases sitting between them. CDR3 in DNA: TGTGCCAGCAGCCGAGGACCGACAGAGAATCAGCCCCAGCATTTT. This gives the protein CASSRGPTENQPQHF.

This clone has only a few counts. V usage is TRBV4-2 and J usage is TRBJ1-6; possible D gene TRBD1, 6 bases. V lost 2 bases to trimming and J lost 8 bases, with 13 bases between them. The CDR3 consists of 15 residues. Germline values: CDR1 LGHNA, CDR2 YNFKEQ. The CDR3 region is CASSQSTGNDSPLHF. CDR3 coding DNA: TGTGCCAGCAGCCAAAGCACAGGGAACGATTCACCCCTCCACTTT.

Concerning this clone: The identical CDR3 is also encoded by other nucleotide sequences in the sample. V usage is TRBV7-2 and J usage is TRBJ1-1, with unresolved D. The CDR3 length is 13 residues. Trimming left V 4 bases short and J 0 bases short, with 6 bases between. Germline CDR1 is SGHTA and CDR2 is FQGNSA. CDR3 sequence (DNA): TGTGCCAGCAGCTCCGGGATGAACACTGAAGCTTTCTTT. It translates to CASSSGMNTEAFF.

The CDR3 DNA reads TGTGGCACCCGGGACAGGGGGCAATCACCCCTCCACTTT. Protein: CGTRDRGQSPLHF. V is TRBV19 and J is TRBJ1-6, with 12 bases identical to TRBD1. CDR3 length equals 13 residues. Looked up from germline, CDR1 is LNHDA and CDR2 is SQIVND (reference sequence).

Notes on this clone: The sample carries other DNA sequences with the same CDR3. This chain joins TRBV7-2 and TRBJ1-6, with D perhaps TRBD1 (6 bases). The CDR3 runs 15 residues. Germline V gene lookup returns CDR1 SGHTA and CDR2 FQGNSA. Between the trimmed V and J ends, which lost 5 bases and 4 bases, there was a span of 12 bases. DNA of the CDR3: TGTGCCAGCAGCCGAGAGGGGGATTATAATTCACCCCTCCACTTT. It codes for CASSREGDYNSPLHF.

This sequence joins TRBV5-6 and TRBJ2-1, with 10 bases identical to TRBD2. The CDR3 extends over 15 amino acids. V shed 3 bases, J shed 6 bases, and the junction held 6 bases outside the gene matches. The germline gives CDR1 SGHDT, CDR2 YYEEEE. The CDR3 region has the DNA TGTGCCAGCAGCTCCCTAGCGGGGGCGACCAATGAGCAGTTCTTC. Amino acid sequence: CASSSLAGATNEQFF.

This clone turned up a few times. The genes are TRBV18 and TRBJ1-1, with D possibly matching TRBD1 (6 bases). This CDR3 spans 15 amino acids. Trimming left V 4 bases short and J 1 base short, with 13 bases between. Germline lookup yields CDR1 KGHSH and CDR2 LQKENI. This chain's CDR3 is CASSRSGQRNTEAFF. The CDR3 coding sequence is TGTGCCAGCTCACGGTCCGGACAGAGGAACACTGAAGCTTTCTTT.

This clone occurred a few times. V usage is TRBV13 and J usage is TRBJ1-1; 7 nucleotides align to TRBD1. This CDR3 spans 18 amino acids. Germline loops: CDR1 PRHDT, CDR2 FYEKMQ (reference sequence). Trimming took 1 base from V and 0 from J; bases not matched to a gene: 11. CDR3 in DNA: TGTGCCAGCAGCTTAGCCACTATTTTAACAGGGGTGAACACTGAAGCTTTCTTT. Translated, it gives CASSLATILTGVNTEAFF.

The CDR3 region is CASSIASGTSLNTEAFF. The CDR3 region has the DNA TGTGCCAGCAGCATTGCTTCGGGGACATCTCTGAACACTGAAGCTTTCTTT. This rearrangement joins TRBV7-9 to TRBJ1-1, with a possible D match to TRBD1 (6 bases). V lost 5 bases and J 0 bases, leaving 19 bases between the germline ends. Germline V lookup: CDR1 SEHNR, CDR2 FQNEAQ (reference sequence). The CDR3 consists of 17 residues.

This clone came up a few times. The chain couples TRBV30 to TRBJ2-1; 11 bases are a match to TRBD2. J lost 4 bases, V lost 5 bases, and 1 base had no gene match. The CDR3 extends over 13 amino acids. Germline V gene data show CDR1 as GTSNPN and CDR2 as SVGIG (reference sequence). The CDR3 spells CAWGTSGYNEQFF. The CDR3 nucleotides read TGTGCCTGGGGGACTAGCGGTTACAATGAGCAGTTCTTC.

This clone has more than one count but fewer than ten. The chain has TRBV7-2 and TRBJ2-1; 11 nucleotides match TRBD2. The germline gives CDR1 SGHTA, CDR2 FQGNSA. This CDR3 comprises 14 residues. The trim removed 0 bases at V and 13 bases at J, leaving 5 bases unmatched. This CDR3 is CASSLAIAGGTQFF. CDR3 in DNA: TGTGCCAGCAGCTTAGCCATAGCGGGGGGGACTCAGTTCTTC.

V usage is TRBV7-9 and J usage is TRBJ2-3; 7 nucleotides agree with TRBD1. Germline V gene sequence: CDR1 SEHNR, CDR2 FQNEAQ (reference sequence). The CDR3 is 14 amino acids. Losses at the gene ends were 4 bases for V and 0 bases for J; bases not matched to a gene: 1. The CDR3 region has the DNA TGTGCCAGCAGCTGGGACAGTAGCACAGATACGCAGTATTTT. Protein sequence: CASSWDSSTDTQYF.

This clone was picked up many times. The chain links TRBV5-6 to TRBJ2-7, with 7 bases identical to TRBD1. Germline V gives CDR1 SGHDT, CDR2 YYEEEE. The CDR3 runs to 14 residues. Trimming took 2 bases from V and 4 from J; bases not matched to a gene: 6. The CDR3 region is CASSFRQGFYEQYF. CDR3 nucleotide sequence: TGTGCCAGCAGCTTCCGACAGGGCTTTTACGAGCAGTACTTC. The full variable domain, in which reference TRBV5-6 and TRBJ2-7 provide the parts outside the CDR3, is DAGVTQSPTHLIKTRGQQVTLRCSPKSGHDTVSWYQQALGQGPQFIFQYYEEEERQRGNFPDRFSGHQFPNYSSELNVNALLLGDSALYLCASSFRQGFYEQYFGPGTRLTVT.

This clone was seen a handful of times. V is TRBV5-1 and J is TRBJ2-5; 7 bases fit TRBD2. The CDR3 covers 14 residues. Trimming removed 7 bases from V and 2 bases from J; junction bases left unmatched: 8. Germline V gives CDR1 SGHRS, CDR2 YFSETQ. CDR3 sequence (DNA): TGCGCCAGCGGGTCAGGGAGGGAACAAGAGACCCAGTACTTC. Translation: CASGSGREQETQYF. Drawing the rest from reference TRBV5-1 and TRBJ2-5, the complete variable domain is KAGVTQTPRYLIKTRGQQVTLSCSPISGHRSVSWYQQTPGQGLQFLFEYFSETQRNKGNFPGRFSGRQFSNSRSEMNVSTLELGDSALYLCASGSGREQETQYFGPGTRLLVL.

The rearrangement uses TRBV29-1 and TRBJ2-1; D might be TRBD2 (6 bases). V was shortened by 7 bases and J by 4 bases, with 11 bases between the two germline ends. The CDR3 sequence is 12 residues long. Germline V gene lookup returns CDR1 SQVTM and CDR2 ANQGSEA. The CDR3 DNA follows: TGCAGCGCCGGGGGAGGTTACAATGAGCAGTTCTTC. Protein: CSAGGGYNEQFF.

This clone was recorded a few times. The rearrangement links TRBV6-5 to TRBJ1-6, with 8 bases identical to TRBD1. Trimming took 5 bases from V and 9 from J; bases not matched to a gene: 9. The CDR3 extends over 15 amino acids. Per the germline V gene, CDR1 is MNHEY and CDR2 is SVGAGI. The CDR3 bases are TGTGCCAGCAGTCGGGACAGGTGGATGGGTTCACCCCTCCACTTT. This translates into CASSRDRWMGSPLHF.

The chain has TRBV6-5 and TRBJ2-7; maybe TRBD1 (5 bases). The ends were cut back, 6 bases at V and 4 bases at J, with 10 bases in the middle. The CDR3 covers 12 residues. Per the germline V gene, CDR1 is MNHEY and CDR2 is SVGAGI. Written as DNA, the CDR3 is TGTGCCAGCAGCCTCCCAGGGTACGAGCAGTACTTC. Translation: CASSLPGYEQYF.

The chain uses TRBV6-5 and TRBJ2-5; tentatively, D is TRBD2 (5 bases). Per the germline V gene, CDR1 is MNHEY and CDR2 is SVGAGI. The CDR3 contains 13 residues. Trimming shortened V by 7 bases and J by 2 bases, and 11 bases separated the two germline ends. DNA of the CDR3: TGTGCCAGCATCCGGATAGCGCAAGAGACCCAGTACTTC. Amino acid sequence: CASIRIAQETQYF.

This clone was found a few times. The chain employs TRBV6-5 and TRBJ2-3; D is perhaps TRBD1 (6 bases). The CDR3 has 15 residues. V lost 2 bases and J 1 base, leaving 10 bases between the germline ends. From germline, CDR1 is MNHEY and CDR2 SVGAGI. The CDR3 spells CASSYQGSRTDTQYF. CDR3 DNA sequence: TGTGCCAGCAGTTACCAGGGGTCTCGCACAGATACGCAGTATTTT.

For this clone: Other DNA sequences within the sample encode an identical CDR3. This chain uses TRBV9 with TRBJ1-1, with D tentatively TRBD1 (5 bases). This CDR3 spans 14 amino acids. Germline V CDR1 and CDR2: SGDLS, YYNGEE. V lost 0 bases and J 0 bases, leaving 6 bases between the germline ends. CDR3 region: CASSVGQLNTEAFF. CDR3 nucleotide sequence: TGTGCCAGCAGCGTAGGACAGTTGAACACTGAAGCTTTCTTT.

DNA of the CDR3: TGTGCCTGGACCCCGGGGGTGGGGGAGACCCAGTACTTC. It specifies CAWTPGVGETQYF. The V and J genes are TRBV30 and TRBJ2-5; perhaps TRBD2 as D (6 bases). Looked up from germline, CDR1 is GTSNPN and CDR2 is SVGIG (reference sequence). V lost 4 bases and J lost 5, with 14 bases in between. The CDR3 loop spans 13 amino acids.

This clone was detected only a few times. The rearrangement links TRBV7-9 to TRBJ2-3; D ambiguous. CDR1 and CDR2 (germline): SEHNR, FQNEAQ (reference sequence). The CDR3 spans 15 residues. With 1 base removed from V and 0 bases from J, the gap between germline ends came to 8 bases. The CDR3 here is CASSLVSSSTDTQYF. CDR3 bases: TGTGCCAGCAGCTTAGTCAGTTCTAGCACAGATACGCAGTATTTT.

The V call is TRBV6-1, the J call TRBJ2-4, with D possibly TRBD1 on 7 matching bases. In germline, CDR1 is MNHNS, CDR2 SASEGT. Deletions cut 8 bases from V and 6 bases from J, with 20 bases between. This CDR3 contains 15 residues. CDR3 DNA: TGTGCCAGCGGACCGGGGGCAGGGGGTCGAAACATTCAGTACTTC. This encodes CASGPGAGGRNIQYF.

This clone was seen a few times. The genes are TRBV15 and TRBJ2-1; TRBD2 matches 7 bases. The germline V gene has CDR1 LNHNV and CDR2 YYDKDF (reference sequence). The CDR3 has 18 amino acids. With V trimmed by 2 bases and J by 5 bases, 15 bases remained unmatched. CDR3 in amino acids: CATSRTASLAGDHNEQFF. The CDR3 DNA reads TGTGCCACCAGCAGAACCGCCTCCCTTGCGGGGGACCACAATGAGCAGTTCTTC. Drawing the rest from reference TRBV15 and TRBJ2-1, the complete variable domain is DAMVIQNPRYQVTQFGKPVTLSCSQTLNHNVMYWYQQKSSQAPKLLFHYYDKDFNNEADTPDNFQSRRPNTSFCFLDIRSPGLGDTAMYLCATSRTASLAGDHNEQFFGPGTRLTVL.